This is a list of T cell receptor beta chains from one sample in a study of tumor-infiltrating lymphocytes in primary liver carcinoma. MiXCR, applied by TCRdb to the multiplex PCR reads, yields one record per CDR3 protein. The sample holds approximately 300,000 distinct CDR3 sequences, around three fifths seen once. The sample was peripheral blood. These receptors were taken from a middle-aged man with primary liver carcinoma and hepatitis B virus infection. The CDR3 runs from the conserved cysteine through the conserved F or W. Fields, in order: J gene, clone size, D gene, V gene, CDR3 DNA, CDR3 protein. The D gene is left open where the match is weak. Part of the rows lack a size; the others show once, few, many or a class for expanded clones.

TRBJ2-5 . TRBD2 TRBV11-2 TGTGCCAGCAGCCTTAGTGCGGGAGGCGTAGAGACCCAGTACTTC CASSLSAGGVETQYF
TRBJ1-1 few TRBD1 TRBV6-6 TGTGCCAGCAGCTCCGGGCCGGGACAGGGGGACACTGAAGCTTTCTTT CASSSGPGQGDTEAFF
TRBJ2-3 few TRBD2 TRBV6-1 TGTGCCAGCAGTGAAGCGCTTCGGCTAGCGGGAGGGAGATCTAGCACAGATACGCAGTATTTT CASSEALRLAGGRSSTDTQYF
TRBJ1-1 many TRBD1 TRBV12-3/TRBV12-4 TGTGCCAGCAGTTTGGGACAGTTTTTGACTGAAGCTTTCTTT CASSLGQFLTEAFF
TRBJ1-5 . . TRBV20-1 TGCAGTGCTTCGGCCCCGGGCCAGAATCAGCCCCAGCATTTT CSASAPGQNQPQHF
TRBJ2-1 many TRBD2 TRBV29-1 TGCAGCGTGCGACTAGCATCAGTATATGAGCAGTTCTTC CSVRLASVYEQFF
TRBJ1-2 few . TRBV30 TGTGCCCTAAATGGGCGAGGGTATGGCTACACCTTC CALNGRGYGYTF
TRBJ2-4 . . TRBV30 TGTGCCTGGAGTAGAGGGGTCGGTGGGATAAATGCCAAAAACATTCAGTACTTC CAWSRGVGGINAKNIQYF
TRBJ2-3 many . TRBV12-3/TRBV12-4 TGTGCCAGCAGCCCCCTAGGCCTCCAGGGCACAGATACGCAGTATTTT CASSPLGLQGTDTQYF
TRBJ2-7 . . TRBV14 TGTGCCAGCAGTCGGGGGGCTAACTACGAGCAGTACTTC CASSRGANYEQYF
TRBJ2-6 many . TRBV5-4 TGTGCCAGCATTAACCGAGTCTCTGGGGCCAACGTCCTGACTTTC CASINRVSGANVLTF
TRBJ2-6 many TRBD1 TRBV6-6 TGTGCCAGAACTCAAGGGACAGGTCGAACTGGGGCCAACGTCCTGACTTTC CARTQGTGRTGANVLTF
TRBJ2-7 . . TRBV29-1 TGCAGCGTTCAAGGACCCCCTAGGGGATACGAGCATTACTTC CSVQGPPRGYEHYF
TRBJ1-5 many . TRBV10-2 TGCGCCAGCAGTGCTCAGATAGGGATGGAGCCCCAGCATTTT CASSAQIGMEPQHF
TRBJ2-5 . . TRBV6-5 TGTACCAGCAGCCGGCAGGGCCTCCAAGAGACCCACTACTTC CTSSRQGLQETHYF
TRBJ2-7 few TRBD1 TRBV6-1 TGTGCCAGCAGTGCGCGTCGGGGGACAGGGACCCTCTACGAGCAGTACTTC CASSARRGTGTLYEQYF
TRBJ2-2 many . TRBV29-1 TGCAGCGTTGAAGTCCGGGGAAACACCGGGGAGCTGTTTTTT CSVEVRGNTGELFF
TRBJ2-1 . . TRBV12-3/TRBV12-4 TGTGCCAGCAGTCCAACCCTAGGGACTAGAGACAGGGAATCATACAATGAGCAGTCCTTC CASSPTLGTRDRESYNEQSF
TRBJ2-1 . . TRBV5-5 TGTGCCAGCAGCTTCTTGGCATATTCCTACAATGAGCAGTTCTTC CASSFLAYSYNEQFF
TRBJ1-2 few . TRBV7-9 TGTGCCAGCAGCTTAGCGGTGGTCTCGGACTATGGCTACACCTTC CASSLAVVSDYGYTF
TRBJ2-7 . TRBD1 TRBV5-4 TGTGCCAACAGGGGGGACTTAGCGAGGGAGCAGTACTTC CANRGDLAREQYF
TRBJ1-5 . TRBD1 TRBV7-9 TGTGCCAGCAGCGCGACAGGGGTCAATCAGCCCCAGCATTTT CASSATGVNQPQHF
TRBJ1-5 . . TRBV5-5 TGTGCCGGCAGCTTGGATTCTAATCAGCCCCAGCATTTT CAGSLDSNQPQHF
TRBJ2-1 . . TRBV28 TGTGCCAGCAGTTTAGGAAGTTTCGACTACAATGGGCAGTTCTTC CASSLGSFDYNGQFF
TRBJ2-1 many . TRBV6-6 TGTGCCAGCAGTCAGGGGGGGGGAAGGGATGAGCAGTTCTTC CASSQGGGRDEQFF
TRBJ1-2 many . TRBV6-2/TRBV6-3 TGTGCCAGCAGCAACGGCCCCTTCGATGGCTACACCTTC CASSNGPFDGYTF
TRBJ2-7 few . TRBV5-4 TGTGCCAGCAGCTTTAGTGGGGCCCGGAGCTACGAGCAGTACTTC CASSFSGARSYEQYF
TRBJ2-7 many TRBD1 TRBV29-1 TGCAGCGTTTCGGGACAGGGAGAAGTGCAGTACTTC CSVSGQGEVQYF
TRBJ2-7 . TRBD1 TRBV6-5 TGTGCCAACAGTTATTTTGACAGGGGACACAAGCAGTATTTC CANSYFDRGHKQYF
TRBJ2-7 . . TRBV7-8 TGTGCCAGCAGCTTAGGAGCGCTAGCAGGTCGCTACGAGCAGTACTTC CASSLGALAGRYEQYF
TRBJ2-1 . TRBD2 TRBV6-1 TGTGCCTGCAGCCGGCAGAGACTAGCGGGAGTAAATCCCTACAATGAGCAGTTCTTC CACSRQRLAGVNPYNEQFF
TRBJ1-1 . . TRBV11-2 TGTTCCAGCAGCTTAGATTCGGCAGGAAACACTGAAGCTTTCTTT CSSSLDSAGNTEAFF
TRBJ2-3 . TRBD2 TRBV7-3 TGTGCCAGCAGCCGAGGGACTAGCGGGAGGGCCATGGGAGATACGCAGTATTTT CASSRGTSGRAMGDTQYF
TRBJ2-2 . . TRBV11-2 TGTGCCAGCAGCTTAGTTATCAAGGGGTATGCCGGGGAGCTGTTTTTT CASSLVIKGYAGELFF
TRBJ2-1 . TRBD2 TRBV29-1 TGCAGCCTTGAAGACACTAGCGGGAGGGATTATGAGCGGTTCTTC CSLEDTSGRDYERFF
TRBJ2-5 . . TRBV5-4 TGTGCCAGCAGCTTGCCGAAGGGACATGGTAGGATTGAGACCCAGTACTTC CASSLPKGHGRIETQYF
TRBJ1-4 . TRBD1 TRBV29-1 TGCAGCGTCGAGATAACAGGGGGCGGCGGAAAACTGTTTTTT CSVEITGGGGKLFF
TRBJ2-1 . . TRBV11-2 TGTGCCAGCAGCTTAGCCCTAGCAGGAATTATCAGTGAGCGGTTCTTC CASSLALAGIISERFF
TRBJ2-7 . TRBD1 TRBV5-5 TGTACCAGCAGCAGGACAGGGGGGACCTACGAGCAGTACTTC CTSSRTGGTYEQYF
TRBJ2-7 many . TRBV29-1 TGCAGCGTTGTGGGGGTAGCGGAGAGCCGGTACGAGCAGTACTTC CSVVGVAESRYEQYF
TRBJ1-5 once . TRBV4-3 TGCGCCAGCAGTCAGTCCAGGGAGCAGCTCCAGCATTTT CASSQSREQLQHF
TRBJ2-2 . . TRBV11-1 TGTGCCAGCGGCGGGTCGAACAACGGGGAGTTGTTTTTT CASGGSNNGELFF
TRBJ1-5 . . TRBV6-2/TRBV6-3 TGTGCCAGCAGTTACGGCTCGACAGGTTATAGCAATCAGCCCCAGCATTTT CASSYGSTGYSNQPQHF
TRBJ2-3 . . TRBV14 TGTGCCAGCAGCGTTAGGGGGGCCGATACGCAGTATTTT CASSVRGADTQYF
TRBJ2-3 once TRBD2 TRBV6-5 TGTGCCAGCAGTTACTCTAGCGGGAGGGGCACAGGTTCGCAGTATTTT CASSYSSGRGTGSQYF
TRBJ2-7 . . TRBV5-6 TGTGCCAGCAGCTTGTCGGGGGTAGCTAGCACCTACAAGCAGTACTTC CASSLSGVASTYKQYF
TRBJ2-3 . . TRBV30 TGTGCCTGTGGATCCACAGATACGCAGTATTTT CACGSTDTQYF
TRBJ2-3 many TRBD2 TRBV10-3 TGTGCCATCCAAACTAGCGGGACAGATACGCAGTATTTT CAIQTSGTDTQYF
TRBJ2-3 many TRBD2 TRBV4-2 TGTGCCAGCAGCCCGATTGCGGCGGGAGGGCCATCAGATACGCAGTATTTT CASSPIAAGGPSDTQYF
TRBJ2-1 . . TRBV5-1 TGCGCCAGCAGCTTGTTGGGCGTATTGGGCAATGAGCAGTTCTTC CASSLLGVLGNEQFF